This T cell receptor beta chain was identified during a study of blood T cells in healthy people across ages. Study-wide points: Diversity was estimated from one million T cells, and these estimates were considered underestimates. Per million T cells, the diversity of TCR beta decreased roughly linearly as age advanced. Long-lived donors carried more naive CD4+ cells and greater diversity than aged donors.

A sample-barcoded 5' primer and a J-beta primer mix were used in a second PCR of roughly 7 to 11 cycles. Each TCR beta cDNA got a 12-nucleotide random molecular identifier. TCRdb analysed the 5' RACE reads with MiXCR anew, one entry per CDR3 protein. This sample has 780,000 or so distinct CDR3 sequences, with 40% to 65% found just once. This clonotype was observed a handful of times. Its antigen is unidentified. V lost 1 base and J 2 bases, leaving 12 bases between the germline ends. The CDR3 has 15 residues. The germline CDR1 and CDR2 sequences are SGHDT and YYEEEE. Material for sequencing was blood. This rearrangement joins TRBV5-6 to TRBJ1-2; D uncertain. The sequence was obtained from a man older than 75 in good health. The CDR3 loop reads CASSLYEAGNYGYTF. The CDR3 bases are TGTGCCAGCAGCTTGTATGAAGCAGGAAACTATGGCTACACCTTC.